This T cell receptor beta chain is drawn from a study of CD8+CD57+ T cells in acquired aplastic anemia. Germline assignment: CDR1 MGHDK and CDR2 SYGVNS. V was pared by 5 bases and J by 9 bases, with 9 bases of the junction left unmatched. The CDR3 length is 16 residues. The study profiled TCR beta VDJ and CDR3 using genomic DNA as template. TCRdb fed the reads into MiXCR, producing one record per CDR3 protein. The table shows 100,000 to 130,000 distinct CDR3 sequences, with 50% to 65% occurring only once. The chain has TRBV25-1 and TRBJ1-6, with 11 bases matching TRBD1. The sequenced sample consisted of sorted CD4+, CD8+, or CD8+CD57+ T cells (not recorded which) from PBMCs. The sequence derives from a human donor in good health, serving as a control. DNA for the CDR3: TGTGCCAGCAGTTTAGTCGGGACAGGGGGTACTTCACCCCTCCACTTT. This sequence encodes CASSLVGTGGTSPLHF.